This TCR beta chain was recovered during a study of OX40 agonist ivuxolimab in advanced cancers. Per the germline V gene, CDR1 is MDHEN and CDR2 is SYDVKM. Trimming took 3 bases from V and 1 from J, leaving 6 bases between them. CDR3 length: 13 amino acids. This table comes from immunoSEQ multiplex PCR, and its TCRdb copy is limited to in-frame clones, with some not included. The data show about 100,000 clones, about 87% seen once. The receptor's source is an adult with an advanced solid tumor such as melanoma, head and neck, liver or kidney cancer. This sequence joins TRBV28 and TRBJ1-1; D possibly corresponds to TRBD1 (5 bases). The source was CD4+ or CD8+ T cells sorted from blood, collected in a trial of the OX40 agonist ivuxolimab. Here the CDR3 reads CASSFGQNTEAFF. The DNA of the CDR3 is TGTGCCAGCAGTTTTGGACAGAACACTGAAGCTTTCTTT.